This note documents a single TCR beta chain sequence. Its antigen is unidentified. This CDR3 is 14 amino acids long. Trimming pared 0 bases from V and 6 bases from J, leaving 11 bases between. Germline loops: CDR1 SGHRS, CDR2 YFSETQ. The source of the sample is a study of cytomegalovirus exposure and HLA in healthy donors. General study findings and limits: Presence/absence analyses rested on an assumption that sequencing depth was roughly uniform across donors.

PCR used 60 Vbeta primers and 13 Jbeta primers. Generated by immunoSEQ multiplex PCR, the TCRdb table keeps only in-frame clones and is missing some. The sample has around 78,000 clones, around three quarters seen once. The source material was PBMCs. The rearrangement uses TRBV5-1 and TRBJ2-3, with a tentative D call TRBD1 (6 bases). This sequence was found in a male donor in good health and CMV-seronegative. This CDR3 is CASSLGQQGDTQYF. CDR3 DNA: TGCGCCAGCAGCTTGGGCCAGCAGGGGGATACGCAGTATTTT. Complete variable domain (other parts from reference TRBV5-1 and TRBJ2-3): KAGVTQTPRYLIKTRGQQVTLSCSPISGHRSVSWYQQTPGQGLQFLFEYFSETQRNKGNFPGRFSGRQFSNSRSEMNVSTLELGDSALYLCASSLGQQGDTQYFGPGTRLTVL.